Included here is one T cell receptor beta chain sequence, with context. Its target is not known. Healthy Russian Caucasian donors spanned ages about 6 to 100 years. Whenever a sample was processed, at least 6 million PBMCs were isolated. Trimming took 2 bases from V and 8 from J; bases not matched to a gene: 5. Germline V lookup: CDR1 DFQATT, CDR2 SNEGSKA (reference sequence). The CDR3 has 14 amino acids. These data come from a study of blood T cells in healthy people across ages. With a J-beta primer mix and a sample-barcoded 5' primer, a second PCR ran about 7 to 12 cycles. One entry per CDR3 protein results from TCRdb running MiXCR on the 5' RACE reads. The sample includes hundreds of thousands of distinct CDR3 sequences, more than 40% seen only once; the top ten take roughly 30%. Study-level results: The CMV status of each donor remained undetermined, and this could have confounded shifts in expanded clonotypes. Naive and antigen-experienced cells were not separated, limiting conclusive comparison.

This TCR came from a woman aged 60-75 years in good health. The chain carries TRBV20-1 and TRBJ1-6; 8 nucleotides align to TRBD1. What was sequenced was blood. The CDR3 loop is CSARSYRGDSPLHF. The CDR3 DNA reads as TGCAGTGCTAGATCCTACAGGGGGGATTCACCCCTCCACTTT.